Listed here are 30 T cell receptor beta chains from one sample, sequenced in a study of PD-1 blockade in classical Hodgkin lymphoma. Time point indicated: newly diagnosed, previously untreated cHL patient sample. Produced via immunoSEQ multiplex PCR; TCRdb's table is partial and in-frame only. The table lists some 23,000 clones, 94% of them singletons. Sequenced input: peripheral blood mononuclear cells (PBMCs). Source of these receptors: a human donor with classical Hodgkin lymphoma.

This clone showed up just once. The chain links TRBV19 to TRBJ1-5; D might be TRBD1 (5 bases). Germline V CDR1 and CDR2: LNHDA, SQIVND (reference sequence). The CDR3 is made up of 15 amino acids. V was cut by 6 bases and J by 6 bases, with 18 bases left in between. This CDR3 is CASRSSGFPFQPQHF. In nucleotides, the CDR3 is TGTGCCAGTAGATCATCAGGGTTTCCCTTTCAGCCCCAGCATTTT.

The chain links TRBV19 to TRBJ2-1; tentative D call: TRBD2 (5 bases). Germline CDR1 reads LNHDA; CDR2 reads SQIVND (reference sequence). V lost 5 bases, J lost 3 bases, and 14 bases lay in between. CDR3 length: 15 residues. CDR3 sequence: CASSQPGYYYNEQFF. In DNA form, the CDR3 reads TGTGCCAGTAGTCAACCGGGATACTACTACAATGAGCAGTTCTTC.

CDR3 protein: CAISDSLYSPLHF. CDR3 sequence (DNA): TGTGCCATCAGTGACAGCCTTTATTCACCCCTCCACTTT. This chain uses TRBV10-3 with TRBJ1-6; D unresolved. The V end lost 3 bases, the J end lost 8 bases, and 8 bases lay between the germline ends. This CDR3 comprises 13 residues. In germline, CDR1 is ENHRY, CDR2 SYGVKD.

The rearrangement uses TRBV13 and TRBJ2-2; D may be TRBD1 or TRBD2 (5 bases each). The ends were cut back, 0 bases at V and 4 bases at J, with 9 bases in the middle. Germline V gene sequence: CDR1 PRHDT, CDR2 FYEKMQ (reference sequence). There are 15 residues in the CDR3. The CDR3: CASSLGSGTTGELFF. CDR3 nucleotides: TGTGCCAGCAGCTTAGGTTCAGGGACCACCGGGGAGCTGTTTTTT.

The chain has TRBV11-2 and TRBJ2-3, with TRBD2 as a possible D gene (7 bases). Trimming took 4 bases from V and 3 from J, leaving 17 bases between them. CDR1 is SGHAT, CDR2 FQNNGV, per germline. The CDR3 covers 16 residues. CDR3 sequence (DNA): TGTGCCAGCAGCTCTCGGGGGGCGCTTTCGACAGATACGCAGTATTTT. Translation: CASSSRGALSTDTQYF.

V is TRBV21-1 and J is TRBJ2-2; the listed D gene, TRBD2, was not tested against the DNA. TRBV21-1 corresponds to a pseudogene. The CDR3 runs to 16 residues. This CDR3 reads CASSPRENSATGELFF. The CDR3 DNA reads as TGTGCCAGCAGCCCCCGGGAAAACTCGGCCACCGGGGAGCTGTTTTTT.

The chain employs TRBV6-1 and TRBJ1-1, with D possibly being TRBD1 (5 bases). CDR1 and CDR2 (germline): MNHNS, SASEGT. The CDR3 spans 13 residues. The V and J ends lost 10 bases and 1 base respectively, with 13 bases between them. The CDR3 sequence is CATPVDRNTEAFF. The CDR3 region has the DNA TGTGCCACTCCTGTCGACAGGAACACTGAAGCTTTCTTT.

The chain recombines TRBV29-1 with TRBJ2-6; D possibly uses TRBD1 or TRBD2 (5 bases each). The CDR3 runs to 15 residues. V was shortened by 6 bases and J by 5 bases, with 17 bases between the two germline ends. Germline V gene sequence: CDR1 SQVTM, CDR2 ANQGSEA. CDR3: CSVSGAKGRANVLTF. CDR3 DNA sequence: TGCAGCGTATCCGGGGCCAAGGGAAGGGCCAACGTCCTGACTTTC.

V usage is TRBV5-4 and J usage is TRBJ1-6; D may be TRBD1 (5 bases). Germline CDR1 and CDR2: SGHNT and YYREEE (reference sequence). This CDR3 has 15 residues. Trimming cost V 2 bases and J 6 bases, with 12 bases left between them. As DNA, the CDR3 is TGTGCCAGCAGCTTAAGGCGGGACCCTAATTCACCCCTCCACTTT. It codes for CASSLRRDPNSPLHF.

V gene TRBV19 combines with J gene TRBJ1-1, with TRBD1 as a possible D gene (6 bases). CDR1 is LNHDA and CDR2 is SQIVND in the germline V gene (reference sequence). The CDR3 covers 14 residues. V lost 3 bases, J lost 1 base, and 9 bases lay in between. This CDR3 is CASSIRTENTEAFF. DNA for the CDR3: TGTGCCAGTAGTATTAGGACAGAGAACACTGAAGCTTTCTTT.

This sequence joins TRBV7-2 and TRBJ1-1; weak D call: TRBD1 (5 bases). V was pared by 3 bases and J by 4 bases, with 12 bases between. CDR3 length: 14 amino acids. Germline CDR1 is SGHTA and CDR2 is FQGNSA. CDR3 protein: CASSFGIGVTEAFF. The CDR3 DNA sequence: TGTGCCAGCAGCTTTGGTATAGGGGTCACTGAAGCTTTCTTT.

This sequence joins TRBV6-5 and TRBJ2-3; 10 bases align to TRBD2. The V and J ends lost 10 bases and 8 bases, in that order; junction bases with no gene match: 15. Germline V gene data show CDR1 as MNHEY and CDR2 as SVGAGI. The length of the CDR3 is 15 residues. The CDR3 sequence: CAIGPLSSGRGTQYF. The CDR3 region has the DNA TGTGCCATCGGGCCGTTGTCTAGCGGGAGAGGTACGCAGTATTTT.

The rearrangement joins TRBV15 to TRBJ2-7, with D unclear. CDR3 length: 11 amino acids. Trimming removed 3 bases from V and 6 bases from J, with 6 bases in between. Per the germline V gene, CDR1 is LNHNV and CDR2 is YYDKDF (reference sequence). CDR3 sequence reads: CATSSLGEQYF. The CDR3 nucleotides read TGTGCCACCAGCAGCCTCGGCGAGCAGTACTTC.

Here the CDR3 DNA reads TGTGCCAGCAGCGTGGGCGACAGGCCGAACACTGAAGCTTTCTTT. Residues: CASSVGDRPNTEAFF. V is TRBV9 and J is TRBJ1-1, with a weak D call TRBD1 (6 bases). With 2 bases removed from V and 1 base from J, the gap between germline ends came to 12 bases. The CDR3 covers 15 residues. Germline CDR1 is SGDLS and CDR2 is YYNGEE.

The chain couples TRBV4-3 to TRBJ1-2; D is unresolved. The CDR3 covers 15 residues. Trimming removed 3 bases from V and 4 bases from J, with 15 bases in between. Germline assignment: CDR1 LGHNA and CDR2 YSLEER. The DNA of the CDR3 is TGCGCCAGCAGCCACCACCTCGAAACGGGCTATGGCTACACCTTC. Its translation is CASSHHLETGYGYTF.

The V call is TRBV12-5, the J call TRBJ2-3; 8 nucleotides line up with TRBD1. The CDR3 covers 15 residues. Losses at the gene ends were 5 bases for V and 2 bases for J; bases not matched to a gene: 6. Germline CDR1 reads LGHNT; CDR2 reads FRNRAP. In DNA, the CDR3 is TGTGCTAGTGGTCCCAGGACAGGGCTCACAGATACGCAGTATTTT. Amino acids: CASGPRTGLTDTQYF.

The chain links TRBV10-2 to TRBJ2-5, with a possible D match to TRBD2 (5 bases). This CDR3 comprises 17 residues. Per the germline V gene, CDR1 is WSHSY and CDR2 is SAAADI. V was shortened by 7 bases and J by 5 bases, with 26 bases between the two germline ends. CDR3 sequence: CASTPYRSSTTGETQYF. Written as DNA, the CDR3 is TGCGCCAGCACACCTTATAGAAGTTCCACAACGGGGGAGACCCAGTACTTC.

The rearrangement joins TRBV19 to TRBJ1-1; 7 positions agree with TRBD1. CDR1 is LNHDA and CDR2 is SQIVND in the germline V gene (reference sequence). This CDR3 has 15 amino acids. V shed 3 bases, J shed 4 bases, and the junction held 8 bases outside the gene matches. CDR3 in amino acids: CASSIGTTGTTEAFF. CDR3 bases: TGTGCCAGTAGTATCGGAACGACAGGGACCACTGAAGCTTTCTTT.

The chain joins TRBV27 to TRBJ1-2; TRBD1 agrees at 7 bases. The CDR3 extends over 14 amino acids. V shed 5 bases, J shed 10 bases, and the junction held 13 bases outside the gene matches. In germline, CDR1 is MNHEY, CDR2 SMNVEV (reference sequence). This CDR3 is CASSPYLPGTVYTF. Here the CDR3 DNA reads TGTGCCAGCAGTCCTTATCTTCCCGGGACAGTCTACACCTTC.

V is TRBV11-2 and J is TRBJ1-1; D ambiguous. The CDR3 spans 12 residues. Trimming shortened V by 1 base and J by 11 bases, and 11 bases separated the two germline ends. Per the germline V gene, CDR1 is SGHAT and CDR2 is FQNNGV. Here the CDR3 DNA reads TGTGCCAGCAGCTTAGGTTGGGTTGGGGCTTTCTTT. This codes for CASSLGWVGAFF. Together with reference TRBV11-2 and TRBJ1-1, the CDR3 gives the full variable domain: EAGVAQSPRYKIIEKRQSVAFWCNPISGHATLYWYQQILGQGPKLLIQFQNNGVVDDSQLPKDRFSAERLKGVDSTLKIQPAKLEDSAVYLCASSLGWVGAFFGQGTRLTVV.

V usage is TRBV28 and J usage is TRBJ1-5; 7 bases are a match to TRBD1. V trimming: 5 bases; J trimming: 1 base; junction bases outside the gene matches: 8. The CDR3 length is 16 residues. Germline V gene data show CDR1 as MDHEN and CDR2 as SYDVKM. CDR3 loop: CASSPKKDRSNQPQHF. CDR3 coding DNA: TGTGCCAGCAGTCCGAAGAAGGACAGGAGCAATCAGCCCCAGCATTTT.

The chain employs TRBV2 and TRBJ1-2; the match to TRBD1 covers 8 bases. CDR1 is SNHLY and CDR2 is FYNNEI in the germline V gene. V gave up 6 bases and J gave up 4 bases; unmatched junction bases: 10. The CDR3 is 15 amino acids. CDR3 DNA sequence: TGTGCCAGCAGAGCGACAGGGGTCTTCCTCTATGGCTACACCTTC. Its translation: CASRATGVFLYGYTF.

This chain connects TRBV9 to TRBJ1-1, with D unclear. Looked up from germline, CDR1 is SGDLS and CDR2 is YYNGEE. The CDR3 loop spans 15 amino acids. V was cut by 0 bases and J by 5 bases, with 14 bases left in between. The CDR3 loop reads CASSVAGAGKTEAFF. The CDR3 bases are TGTGCCAGCAGCGTAGCAGGAGCCGGTAAAACTGAAGCTTTCTTT.

The gene calls are TRBV27 and TRBJ2-5; D could derive from TRBD1 or TRBD2 (5 bases each). CDR1 and CDR2 (germline): MNHEY, SMNVEV (reference sequence). CDR3 length: 11 amino acids. The V gene lost 8 bases and the J gene lost 5 bases, with 9 bases spanning the gap. This CDR3 is CASGGRETQYF. The CDR3 nucleotides read TGTGCCAGCGGGGGTAGGGAGACCCAGTACTTC.

This rearrangement joins TRBV27 to TRBJ2-1; TRBD2 matches 13 bases. The ends lost 3 bases at V and 9 bases at J; junction bases unmatched: 8. CDR1 is MNHEY, CDR2 SMNVEV, per germline (reference sequence). This CDR3 comprises 16 residues. CDR3 DNA sequence: TGTGCCAGCAGTTTGTCGGGACTAGCGGGAACTGGTGAGCAGTTCTTC. Amino acids: CASSLSGLAGTGEQFF.

V usage is TRBV7-3 and J usage is TRBJ2-5; the match to TRBD1 covers 8 bases. CDR3 length: 16 residues. Germline V gene data show CDR1 as SGHTA and CDR2 as FQGTGA. J was trimmed by 5 bases and V by 5 bases; bases with no gene match: 13. The CDR3 reads CASSPTGAAGGETQYF. Written as DNA, the CDR3 is TGTGCCAGCAGCCCGACAGGGGCCGCAGGGGGGGAGACCCAGTACTTC.

The CDR3 DNA reads TGTGCCATCAGTGAGTGGGGACGGGAGACCCAGTACTTC. It is translated as CAISEWGRETQYF. The chain combines TRBV10-3 with TRBJ2-5, with D perhaps assigned TRBD1 or TRBD2 (5 bases each). Germline V gene data show CDR1 as ENHRY and CDR2 as SYGVKD. V was cut by 1 base and J by 5 bases, with 8 bases left in between. The CDR3 is 13 amino acids.

The V call is TRBV9, the J call TRBJ1-1; the D is unclear. The germline V and J ends were trimmed by 1 base and 4 bases, with 14 bases remaining between them. Germline V lookup: CDR1 SGDLS, CDR2 YYNGEE. This CDR3 is built from 15 residues. CDR3 loop: CASSVSPGSGTEAFF. In DNA, the CDR3 is TGTGCCAGCAGCGTATCCCCCGGGTCGGGCACTGAAGCTTTCTTT.

The rearrangement links TRBV11-3 to TRBJ2-1, with D perhaps TRBD1 (5 bases). CDR3 length: 14 amino acids. V was shortened by 1 base and J by 3 bases, with 7 bases between the two germline ends. Germline V lookup: CDR1 SGHNT, CDR2 YENEEA. Here the CDR3 DNA reads TGTGCCAGCAGCTTAGGCAGGGTCTACAATGAGCAGTTCTTC. It codes for CASSLGRVYNEQFF.

The chain is built from TRBV2 and TRBJ2-4; no definite D call. CDR1 is SNHLY, CDR2 FYNNEI, per germline. Trimming removed 3 bases from V and 3 bases from J, with 15 bases in between. This CDR3 is built from 16 residues. CDR3 DNA: TGTGCCAGCAGTGATGGCCTCCCCGGTGGCAAAAACATTCAGTACTTC. Translation gives CASSDGLPGGKNIQYF.